This T cell receptor (beta chain) derives from a study of blood T cell repertoires in COVID-19. For the study at large: T cells, B-cell-depleted T cells, or PBMCs supplied cDNA or gDNA.

TCRdb's copy holds only in-frame clones and misses some; the assay was immunoSEQ multiplex PCR. Here the sample spans 250,000 to 350,000 clones, around 87% being singletons. The germline V gene encodes CDR1 LNHNV and CDR2 YYDKDF (reference sequence). V lost 1 base to trimming and J lost 0 bases, with 7 bases between them. This CDR3 contains 15 residues. The V gene is TRBV15, the J gene TRBJ2-1; D is unclear. Sequences were obtained from peripheral blood. This TCR came from a woman aged 50 to 65 who had recovered from COVID-19. The CDR3 loop is CATSRGQNSYNEQFF. The CDR3 DNA reads as TGTGCCACCAGCAGAGGCCAGAACTCCTACAATGAGCAGTTCTTC.